The rows below give T cell receptor beta chains drawn from one sample of a study of early T cells in non-severe SARS-CoV-2 infection. Via MiXCR, TCRdb re-called the 5' RACE reads, giving one row per CDR3 protein. This sample has 70,000 or so distinct CDR3 sequences, with roughly an eighth found just once. The sequenced sample was whole blood. These receptors originate from an adult who was a healthcare worker with PCR-confirmed SARS-CoV-2 infection or an uninfected control (not recorded which). Each CDR3 is given with its conserved first and last residue. D genes are given only for firm matches. Expanded clones get a size class; other rows say once, few or many, or leave the size out.

j_call	v_call	d_call	clone_size	cdr3_nt	cdr3_aa
TRBJ1-1	TRBV2	.	.	TGTGCCAGCAAACAGACAATGAACACTGAAGCTTTCTTT	CASKQTMNTEAFF
TRBJ2-3	TRBV28	.	.	TGTGCCAGCAGTCCCGGCACAGATACGCAGTATTTT	CASSPGTDTQYF
TRBJ2-3	TRBV3-1	.	.	TGTGTCAGCAGCCAAGATCCGCGGAGAGATACGCAGTATTTT	CVSSQDPRRDTQYF
TRBJ2-7	TRBV5-1	TRBD1	.	TGCGCCAGCAGCTGGAGACAGGGGAATAGCTACGAGCAGTACTTC	CASSWRQGNSYEQYF
TRBJ1-3	TRBV7-8	.	few	TGTGCCAGCAGCCTCCCGGGACAAGGTGGAAACACCATATATTTT	CASSLPGQGGNTIYF
TRBJ2-2	TRBV6-2/TRBV6-3	.	few	TGTGCCAGCAGTTACAACGGGGGGCTGCGCACCGGGGAGCTGTTTTTT	CASSYNGGLRTGELFF
TRBJ2-7	TRBV12-3/TRBV12-4	.	.	TGTGCCAGCAGTTTCCTGGGAAGCTCCTACGAGCAGTACTTC	CASSFLGSSYEQYF
TRBJ2-1	TRBV29-1	.	.	TGCAGCGTTGAAGATCAGGCCAGGGGAGATGAGCAGTTCTTC	CSVEDQARGDEQFF
TRBJ2-7	TRBV3-1	.	few	TGTGCCAGCAGTGTAGACTACTCCTACGAGCAGTACTTC	CASSVDYSYEQYF
TRBJ2-1	TRBV27	.	.	TGTGCCAGCAGTTTCGCCGGGGCCCGGTACAATGAGCAGTTCTTC	CASSFAGARYNEQFF
TRBJ2-7	TRBV15	TRBD1	.	TGTGCCACCAGCAGAGAGGGACAGACCTACGAGCAGTACTTC	CATSREGQTYEQYF
TRBJ2-5	TRBV29-1	TRBD2	.	TGCAGCGTTTCTCTAGCGGGGGGAGAGACCCAGTACTTC	CSVSLAGGETQYF
TRBJ2-3	TRBV6-4	TRBD2	few	TGTGCCAGCAGTGACTCGGCGGGGGGGGCAGATACGCAGTATTTT	CASSDSAGGADTQYF
TRBJ1-6	TRBV7-9	.	many	TGTGCCAGCAGTCAAACAGGAGGGGAACAGGGATACCACTTT	CASSQTGGEQGYHF